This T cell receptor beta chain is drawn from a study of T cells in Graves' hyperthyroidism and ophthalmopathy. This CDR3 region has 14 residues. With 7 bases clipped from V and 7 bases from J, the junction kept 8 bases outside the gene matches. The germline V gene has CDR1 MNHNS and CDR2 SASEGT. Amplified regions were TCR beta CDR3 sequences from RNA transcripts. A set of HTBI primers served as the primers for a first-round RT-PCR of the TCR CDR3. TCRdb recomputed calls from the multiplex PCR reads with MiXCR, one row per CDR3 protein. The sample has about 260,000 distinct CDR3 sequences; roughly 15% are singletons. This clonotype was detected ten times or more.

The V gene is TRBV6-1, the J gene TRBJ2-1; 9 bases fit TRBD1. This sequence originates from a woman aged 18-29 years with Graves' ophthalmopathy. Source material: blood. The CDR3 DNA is TGTGCCAGCACTACAGGGGGCGAAAGGAATGAGCAGTTCTTC. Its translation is CASTTGGERNEQFF.